Listed below are T cell receptor beta chains from one sample, sequenced in a study of early T cells in non-severe SARS-CoV-2 infection. MiXCR was run by TCRdb on the 5' RACE reads, yielding one entry per CDR3 protein. The profile covers tens of thousands of distinct CDR3 sequences, with approximately 11% appearing a single time and 6.4% taken by the ten largest. Input material: whole blood. These receptor sequences come from an adult who was a healthcare worker with PCR-confirmed SARS-CoV-2 infection or an uninfected control (not recorded which). Each CDR3 is given with its conserved first and last residue. The D gene is left open where the match is weak. A row's size may be missing; if present it is once, few, many or a size class.

D gene | J gene | clone size | CDR3 length | V gene | CDR3 DNA | CDR3 protein
TRBD2 | TRBJ2-7 | few | 13 | TRBV6-1 | TGTGCCACCCGACCAAGCGGGAGTAACGAGCAGTACTTC | CATRPSGSNEQYF
. | TRBJ2-2 | many | 15 | TRBV9 | TGTGCCAGCAGCGTAGATGGGGCCCACACCGGGGAGCTGTTTTTT | CASSVDGAHTGELFF
. | TRBJ2-7 | few | 14 | TRBV20-1 | TGCAGTGCTAGCAAACCCGGGATCTCGGGGGAGCAGTACTTC | CSASKPGISGEQYF
. | TRBJ2-3 | . | 13 | TRBV18 | TGTGCCAGCTCACCATTTGGTACAGATACGCAGTATTTT | CASSPFGTDTQYF
. | TRBJ2-3 | few | 17 | TRBV28 | TGTGCCAGCAGTTTGGTTTGGGGCCCACTGGGGACAGATACGCAGTATTTT | CASSLVWGPLGTDTQYF
. | TRBJ1-2 | . | 14 | TRBV6-5 | TGTGCCAGCAGTTACTTAGGATCCCTCTATGGCTACACCTTC | CASSYLGSLYGYTF
TRBD2 | TRBJ2-7 | . | 13 | TRBV7-6 | TGTGCCAGCAGCTTTACTAGCGGTTTTGAGCAGTACTTC | CASSFTSGFEQYF
TRBD1 | TRBJ2-5 | . | 15 | TRBV4-1 | TGCGCCAGCAGCCTTAACGACAGGGTAGGAGAGACCCAGTACTTC | CASSLNDRVGETQYF
. | TRBJ1-1 | . | 13 | TRBV20-1 | TGCAGTGCCCGTAATGACAGGTACACTGAAGCTTTCTTT | CSARNDRYTEAFF
. | TRBJ2-5 | few | 12 | TRBV20-1 | TGCAGTGCTAATCGACGGGTAGAGACCCAGTACTTC | CSANRRVETQYF
TRBD2 | TRBJ2-3 | few | 18 | TRBV24-1 | TGTGCCACCAGTGATTTCGGGGGACCGGGGGGAAGTCGCTATACGCAGTATTTT | CATSDFGGPGGSRYTQYF
TRBD2 | TRBJ2-1 | few | 15 | TRBV5-1 | TGCGCCAGCAGCTTGGAGGGCGGGAGGGCCAATGAGCAGTTCTTC | CASSLEGGRANEQFF
. | TRBJ2-4 | few | 11 | TRBV6-1 | TGTGCCAGCAGTGTCGAAAACATTCAGTACTTC | CASSVENIQYF
. | TRBJ2-5 | few | 16 | TRBV5-8 | TGTGCCAGCAGCTTGGCCAATTGGGCAGGGGTAGAGACCCAGTACTTC | CASSLANWAGVETQYF
. | TRBJ2-7 | . | 14 | TRBV7-9 | TGTGCCAGCAGCTGGAGCCGAGCGGTTAACGGGCAGTACTTC | CASSWSRAVNGQYF
. | TRBJ1-1 | . | 14 | TRBV4-1 | TGCGCCAGCAGCCAAGATTGGGACCCAAGGGAAGCTTTCTTT | CASSQDWDPREAFF
TRBD2 | TRBJ2-2 | . | 14 | TRBV28 | TGTGCCAGCAGTGAACTAGCGGGAGCCGGGGAGCTGTTTTTT | CASSELAGAGELFF
. | TRBJ2-3 | . | 13 | TRBV9 | TGTGCCAGCAGCGTAGCTCAAGGTGATACGCAGTATTTT | CASSVAQGDTQYF
TRBD2 | TRBJ2-1 | medium-sized | 15 | TRBV20-1 | TGCAGTGCTAGCTCTAGCGGGCGAATTGACAATGAGCAGTTCTTC | CSASSSGRIDNEQFF
. | TRBJ2-5 | . | 13 | TRBV6-6 | TGTGCCAGCAGTCAAACGGGCGTAGGGACCCAGTACTTC | CASSQTGVGTQYF
. | TRBJ2-1 | . | 11 | TRBV12-3/TRBV12-4 | TGTGCCAGCAGTGAGGGGAATGAGCAGTTCTTC | CASSEGNEQFF
TRBD1 | TRBJ1-5 | few | 16 | TRBV12-3/TRBV12-4 | TGTGCCAGCAGTTTGGGGGGAGGGGGCCGGAATCAGCCCCAGCATTTT | CASSLGGGGRNQPQHF
TRBD1 | TRBJ2-2 | . | 15 | TRBV28 | TGTGCCAGCAGTTTCCGCAGGGGGCGTTCCGGGGAGCTGTTTTTT | CASSFRRGRSGELFF
TRBD2 | TRBJ2-3 | few | 11 | TRBV29-1 | TGCAGCGTGGCGGGGGCAGATACGCAGTATTTT | CSVAGADTQYF
TRBD1 | TRBJ1-1 | few | 17 | TRBV7-9 | TGTGCCAGCAGCTCCCAAAGAAGGGGACAGGTGAACACTGAAGCTTTCTTT | CASSSQRRGQVNTEAFF
. | TRBJ2-7 | . | 13 | TRBV7-9 | TGTGCCAGCAGCCCCGCGCGGACCTACGAGCAGTACTTC | CASSPARTYEQYF
. | TRBJ2-5 | many | 12 | TRBV28 | TGTGCCAGCAGGCACCTAGAAGAGACCCAGTACTTC | CASRHLEETQYF
TRBD1 | TRBJ2-3 | many | 19 | TRBV9 | TGTGCCAGCAGCGACAACCAGAGGGACAGGGGGCGGTACACAGATACGCAGTATTTT | CASSDNQRDRGRYTDTQYF
. | TRBJ2-7 | many | 13 | TRBV7-2 | TGTGCCAGCAGCTTAGAATGGATCACCGAGCAGTACTTC | CASSLEWITEQYF
. | TRBJ2-5 | . | 14 | TRBV6-2/TRBV6-3 | TGTGCCAGCAGGCCCCTCTGGGGGAGAGAGACCCAGTACTTC | CASRPLWGRETQYF
TRBD2 | TRBJ2-3 | many | 15 | TRBV7-8 | TGTGCCAGCAGCTTAAGTTCTAGCGGGAGGGTTACGCAGTATTTT | CASSLSSSGRVTQYF
TRBD2 | TRBJ2-2 | few | 14 | TRBV6-6 | TGTGCCAGCAGTTACATACTAGCGTCCGGGGAGCTGTTTTTT | CASSYILASGELFF
TRBD2 | TRBJ2-5 | few | 15 | TRBV19 | TGTGCCAGTAGTATCCGCGGGAGGGCCCGAGAGACCCAGTACTTC | CASSIRGRARETQYF
TRBD2 | TRBJ2-5 | . | 18 | TRBV5-1 | TGCGCCAGCAGCTTGGTAGCCATTAGCGGGAGTACGGGAGAGACCCAGTACTTC | CASSLVAISGSTGETQYF
. | TRBJ2-3 | . | 18 | TRBV7-8 | TGTGCCAGCAGCCGCAGCCCCCTCAGCGTTGCTAGCACAGATACGCAGTATTTT | CASSRSPLSVASTDTQYF
TRBD1 | TRBJ1-1 | few | 15 | TRBV5-1 | TGCGCCAGCAGCTTGGTGGCGAACACAGGGGCTGAAGCTTTCTTT | CASSLVANTGAEAFF
. | TRBJ1-2 | few | 15 | TRBV7-9 | TGTGCCAGCAGCTTCTACCCCGGGACACTAAATGGCTACACCTTC | CASSFYPGTLNGYTF
. | TRBJ2-1 | many | 12 | TRBV30 | TGTGCCTGGAGTGTACCCCCCCAGGGGCAGTTCTTC | CAWSVPPQGQFF
. | TRBJ1-1 | many | 13 | TRBV7-3 | TGTGCCAGCAGCTCGCATCAGGGGACAGAAGCTTTCTTT | CASSSHQGTEAFF
. | TRBJ1-1 | many | 14 | TRBV5-4 | TGTGCCAGCAGCAACGAACAGGGACACACTGAAGCTTTCTTT | CASSNEQGHTEAFF
TRBD2 | TRBJ2-1 | . | 16 | TRBV14 | TGTGCCAGCAGCCAAGGGATGCGGGAGTGGAGCGATGAGCAGTTCTTC | CASSQGMREWSDEQFF
. | TRBJ1-2 | . | 13 | TRBV20-1 | TGCAGTGCTCCATCCAGGGAAACCTATGGCTACACCTTC | CSAPSRETYGYTF